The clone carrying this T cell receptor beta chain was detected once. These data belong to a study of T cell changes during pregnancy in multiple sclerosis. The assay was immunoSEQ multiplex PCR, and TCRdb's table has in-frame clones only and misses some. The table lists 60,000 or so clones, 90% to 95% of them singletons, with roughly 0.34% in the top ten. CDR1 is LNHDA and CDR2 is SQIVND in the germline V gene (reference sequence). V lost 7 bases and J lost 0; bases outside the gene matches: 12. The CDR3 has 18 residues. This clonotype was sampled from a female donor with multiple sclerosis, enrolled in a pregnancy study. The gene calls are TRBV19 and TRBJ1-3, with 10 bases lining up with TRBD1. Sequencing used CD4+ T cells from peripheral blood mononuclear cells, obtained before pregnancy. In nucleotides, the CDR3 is TGTGCCAGTACCCCGGGACAGGGGAGACTTTACTCTGGAAACACCATATATTTT. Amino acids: CASTPGQGRLYSGNTIYF.